This T cell receptor beta chain was documented in a study of CD8+ T cells in alopecia areata. Extraction and reverse transcription of RNA yielded cDNA as the sequencing template. Clones were sequenced by immunoSEQ multiplex PCR, and TCRdb holds only the in-frame ones, with some missing. Among 200,000 to 250,000 clones listed, around two fifths were seen once. V dropped 5 bases and J dropped 3; count of bases not matched to a gene: 12. The CDR3 covers 16 residues. Per germline, CDR1 SGHRS and CDR2 YFSETQ. The treatment is: oral pan-JAK inhibitor, 5-10 mg twice daily. General study points: Many of the expanded lesional clones endured in scalp and blood while on tofacitinib. Higher clonality was seen in lesional scalp than in normal scalp, especially in alopecia totalis/universalis.

This clone has only a few counts. Its antigen is not known. Here the sequenced sample was CD4+ T cells sorted from blood, taken around week 36, from a patient treated with tofacitinib. The J gene is TRBJ2-3, the V gene TRBV5-1, with 7 positions matching TRBD2. The receptor comes from a human donor with alopecia areata. The CDR3 sequence: CASSTTTGSGTDTQYF. The CDR3 nucleotides are TGCGCCAGCAGTACGACCACGGGTAGCGGGACAGATACGCAGTATTTT.